This TCR beta chain emerged from a study of T cells in Graves' hyperthyroidism and ophthalmopathy. Study background: At initial diagnosis, before any treatment had begun, peripheral blood was obtained. Points from the study as a whole: Blood samples included most of the expanded thyroid clonotypes exceeding 0.001.

From germline, CDR1 is SNHLY and CDR2 FYNNEI. The CDR3 is 12 residues long. Between the trimmed V and J ends, which lost 11 bases and 4 bases, there was a span of 14 bases. Amplified regions were TCR beta CDR3 sequences from RNA transcripts. First-round RT-PCR with HTBI primers amplified the TCR CDR3 region. TCRdb processed the multiplex PCR reads anew with MiXCR; each CDR3 protein has one entry. In the table there are 700,000 to 850,000 distinct CDR3 sequences, approximately 36% of which are singletons. Recently diagnosed hyperthyroidism of less than 2 months' duration affected patients aged 18 to 65. Comment on this clonotype: The target antigen is unknown.

This TCR came from a woman between 35 and 50 years old with Graves' hyperthyroidism. V is TRBV2 and J is TRBJ1-1; no definite D call. Sequencing was done on a sample of blood. For the CDR3, the DNA is TGTGCCCGCCCTGGGAGAGGCACTGAAGCTTTCTTT. It yields the protein CARPGRGTEAFF.